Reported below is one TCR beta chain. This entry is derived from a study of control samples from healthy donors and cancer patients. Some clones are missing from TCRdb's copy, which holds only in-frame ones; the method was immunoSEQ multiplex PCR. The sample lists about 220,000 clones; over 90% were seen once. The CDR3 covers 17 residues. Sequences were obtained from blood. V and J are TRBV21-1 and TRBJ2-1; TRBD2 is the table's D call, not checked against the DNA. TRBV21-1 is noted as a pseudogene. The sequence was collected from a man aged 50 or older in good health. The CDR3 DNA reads TGTGCCAGCAGCAAAGCATTAGGGCGGGGGTACCGCAATGAGCAGTTCTTC. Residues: CASSKALGRGYRNEQFF.